What follows are 15 T cell receptor beta chains derived from one specimen sequenced in a study of prognosis after radiotherapy for stage I lung cancer. Two rounds of multiplex PCR amplified TCR beta CDR3 from genomic DNA. Initially, in first-round PCR, primers specific to each TRBV and TRBJ gene were used. Via MiXCR, TCRdb re-called the multiplex PCR reads, giving one row per CDR3 protein. The sample lists around 25,000 distinct CDR3 sequences; about 37% were seen once. Sequencing was performed on PBMCs, taken before or after stereotactic body radiation therapy (not recorded which). These receptors were taken from a donor aged 50 or older with non-small cell lung cancer.

This clonotype was seen many times. Germline is not matched at one junction end, which may reflect a read error. The CDR3 DNA follows: TGTGCTAGCAGCCCCGGTGAGGGATACAATGAGCAGTTCTTC. Translating it yields CASSPGEGYNEQFF. The chain uses TRBV7-7 and TRBJ2-1; maybe TRBD2 (5 bases). This CDR3 region has 14 residues. Germline values: CDR1 SSHAT, CDR2 FNYEAQ (reference sequence).

V is TRBV6-2 or TRBV6-3 and J is TRBJ2-1; TRBD2 matches 9 bases. The germline CDR1 and CDR2 sequences are MNHEY and SVGEGT. CDR3 size: 13 residues. The CDR3 DNA follows: TGTGCGACCATGACTAGCGGTTACAATGAGCAGTTCTTC. This sequence encodes CATMTSGYNEQFF.

The rearrangement joins TRBV20-1 to TRBJ2-5; the match to TRBD2 covers 15 bases. Germline values: CDR1 DFQATT, CDR2 SNEGSKA (reference sequence). V trimming: 3 bases; J trimming: 3 bases; junction bases outside the gene matches: 11. CDR3 size: 18 residues. The CDR3: CSARRSGTSGRRKETQYF. CDR3 DNA: TGCAGTGCTAGGCGGTCCGGGACTAGCGGGAGGAGAAAAGAGACCCAGTACTTC.

In this sample, this clonotype turned up many times. An end of the junction differs from the germline gene, which may be a read error. CDR3 sequence (DNA): TGTGCCAACAGTCCGGGACCGAGAAACACCGGGGAGCTGTTTTTT. It translates to CANSPGPRNTGELFF. The chain employs TRBV12-3 or TRBV12-4 and TRBJ2-2, with D perhaps TRBD1 or TRBD2 (5 bases each). CDR3 length equals 15 residues.

J is TRBJ1-2 and V is TRBV3-1; no clear D. V was cut by 1 base and J by 12 bases, with 15 bases left in between. Germline assignment: CDR1 LGHDT and CDR2 YNNKEL (reference sequence). CDR3 length equals 13 residues. In DNA, the CDR3 is TGTGCCAGCAGCCAAGGCTCACTTGGAGTCCACACCTTC. Residues: CASSQGSLGVHTF.

Notes on this clonotype: An end of the junction does not agree with germline; a read error may underlie this. The rearrangement joins TRBV28 to TRBJ1-2, with D perhaps TRBD1 (6 bases). The CDR3 is 15 amino acids. CDR1 and CDR2 (germline): MDHEN, SYDVKM. The CDR3 here is CASSYYRVQDYVYTF. The CDR3 bases are TGTGCCAGCAGTTATTACAGGGTGCAGGACTATGTCTACACCTTC.

This clonotype has ten or more counts. The chain employs TRBV28 and TRBJ2-3; 12 bases are shared with TRBD2. This CDR3 has 14 residues. The germline gives CDR1 MDHEN, CDR2 SYDVKM. With 4 bases clipped from V and 6 bases from J, the junction kept 2 bases outside the gene matches. The CDR3 nucleotides are TGTGCCAGCAGTTCTAGCGGGAGGGCGGATACGCAGTATTTT. Translating gives CASSSSGRADTQYF.

This clonotype has a count of ten or more. This chain connects TRBV29-1 to TRBJ2-1, with 8 nucleotides matching TRBD2. Trimming cost V 7 bases and J 0 bases; bases outside gene matches: 8. CDR1 is SQVTM and CDR2 is ANQGSEA in the germline V gene. The CDR3 length is 15 residues. CDR3 in amino acids: CSAPTGGSSYNEQFF. Here the CDR3 DNA reads TGCAGCGCCCCAACGGGGGGGAGCTCCTACAATGAGCAGTTCTTC.

By share, this clonotype counts as medium-sized. This chain joins TRBV24-1 and TRBJ2-2; 10 nucleotides agree with TRBD1. The germline gives CDR1 KGHDR, CDR2 SFDVKD. This CDR3 comprises 17 residues. V trimming: 3 bases; J trimming: 3 bases; junction bases outside the gene matches: 6. The CDR3 reads CATSDETGTGDTGELFF. The CDR3 DNA reads TGTGCCACCAGTGATGAAACCGGGACAGGGGACACCGGGGAGCTGTTTTTT.

The sample holds many counts of this clonotype. The chain couples TRBV6-1 to TRBJ2-2, with D tentatively TRBD2 (6 bases). The CDR3 contains 14 residues. V lost 9 bases to trimming and J lost 6 bases, with 17 bases between them. Germline V gene data show CDR1 as MNHNS and CDR2 as SASEGT. CDR3 sequence reads: CASSRDFLSGELFF. CDR3 DNA: TGTGCCAGTTCACGGGACTTTCTGTCCGGGGAGCTGTTTTTT.

CDR3 DNA: TGCGCCAGCAGCTTCGGTACTAGCAATGAGCAGTTCTTC. It translates to CASSFGTSNEQFF. The chain uses TRBV5-1 and TRBJ2-1; D may be TRBD2 (5 bases). CDR1 and CDR2 (germline): SGHRS, YFSETQ. The CDR3 is made up of 13 amino acids. The V end was cut by 2 bases, the J end by 6 bases, with 9 bases between.

This clonotype has ten or more counts. The rearrangement links TRBV5-1 to TRBJ1-3; no reliable D call. CDR1 is SGHRS, CDR2 YFSETQ, per germline. The V end lost 0 bases, the J end lost 3 bases, and 7 bases lay between the germline ends. This CDR3 contains 14 residues. In DNA form, the CDR3 reads TGCGCCAGCAGCTTGGCCGGGTTTGGAAACACCATATATTTT. Protein sequence: CASSLAGFGNTIYF. Complete variable domain (other parts from reference TRBV5-1 and TRBJ1-3): KAGVTQTPRYLIKTRGQQVTLSCSPISGHRSVSWYQQTPGQGLQFLFEYFSETQRNKGNFPGRFSGRQFSNSRSEMNVSTLELGDSALYLCASSLAGFGNTIYFGEGSWLTVV.

This clonotype was observed a single time. Given a far larger clone just one base away, this is likely a sequencing read error. V and J are TRBV6-4 and TRBJ1-1; 7 bases line up with TRBD1. The germline V gene encodes CDR1 MRHNA and CDR2 SNTAGT. V was clipped by 6 bases and J by 3 bases; unmatched bases: 4. This CDR3 has 13 residues. This CDR3 is CASREDRYTEAFF. CDR3 sequence (DNA): TGTGCCAGCAGAGAGGACAGGTACACTGAAGCTTTCTTT.

The chain uses TRBV5-1 and TRBJ2-5, with 8 bases matching TRBD2. There are 15 residues in the CDR3. Trimming took 3 bases from V and 5 from J; bases not matched to a gene: 9. In germline, CDR1 is SGHRS, CDR2 YFSETQ. CDR3 loop: CASSSQTGGGETQYF. The CDR3 DNA reads as TGCGCCAGCAGCTCTCAAACCGGGGGGGGGGAGACCCAGTACTTC.

J is TRBJ1-2 and V is TRBV7-8, with a possible D match to TRBD1 (6 bases). Trimming removed 2 bases at V and 9 bases at J, with 13 bases between. From germline, CDR1 is SGHVS and CDR2 FQNEAQ. The CDR3 consists of 13 residues. Here the CDR3 DNA reads TGTGCCAGCAGCTTATCCGGGGGCCGTTGCTACACCTTC. It specifies CASSLSGGRCYTF.